Below, 3 T cell receptor beta chains from the same sample are listed, as sequenced in a study of T cell repertoires in cytomegalovirus infection. TCRdb fed the reads into MiXCR, producing one record per CDR3 protein. The sample consists of about 830,000 distinct CDR3 sequences, approximately 29% of them appearing once. Antigens of these TCRs are unknown. The source was cultured CD8+ T cells from PBMCs, collected from culture after CMV antigen stimulation. Receptors originate from a human donor in good health (CMV status not recorded). Some clones in this sample may be carry-over from other donors' samples.

The rearrangement links TRBV19 to TRBJ2-1; no reliable D call. Deletions cut 3 bases from V and 8 bases from J, with 11 bases between. The germline gives CDR1 LNHDA, CDR2 SQIVND (reference sequence). CDR3 length: 13 amino acids. The CDR3 DNA follows: TGTGCCAGTAGTATGGGGTGGGGTTATGAGCAGTTCTTC. The encoded protein is CASSMGWGYEQFF.

This clonotype has a handful of counts. The rearrangement links TRBV7-9 to TRBJ1-1; D unresolved. The CDR3 has 14 residues. V lost 1 base and J 0 bases, leaving 6 bases between the germline ends. Germline CDR1 and CDR2: SEHNR and FQNEAQ (reference sequence). The CDR3 bases are TGTGCCAGCAGCTTAGAGGAAATGAACACTGAAGCTTTCTTT. It yields the protein CASSLEEMNTEAFF. Full variable domain (remainder filled in from reference TRBV7-9 and TRBJ1-1): DTGVSQNPRHKITKRGQNVTFRCDPISEHNRLYWYRQTLGQGPEFLTYFQNEAQLEKSRLLSDRFSAERPKGSFSTLEIQRTEQGDSAMYLCASSLEEMNTEAFFGQGTRLTVV.

The chain is built from TRBV12-3 or TRBV12-4 and TRBJ1-2, with 7 positions matching TRBD1. The CDR3 contains 16 residues. V dropped 6 bases and J dropped 6; count of bases not matched to a gene: 16. The CDR3 loop reads CASRIVGTDTLDGYTF. CDR3 nucleotide sequence: TGTGCCAGCAGAATTGTCGGGACAGACACTCTTGATGGCTACACCTTC.